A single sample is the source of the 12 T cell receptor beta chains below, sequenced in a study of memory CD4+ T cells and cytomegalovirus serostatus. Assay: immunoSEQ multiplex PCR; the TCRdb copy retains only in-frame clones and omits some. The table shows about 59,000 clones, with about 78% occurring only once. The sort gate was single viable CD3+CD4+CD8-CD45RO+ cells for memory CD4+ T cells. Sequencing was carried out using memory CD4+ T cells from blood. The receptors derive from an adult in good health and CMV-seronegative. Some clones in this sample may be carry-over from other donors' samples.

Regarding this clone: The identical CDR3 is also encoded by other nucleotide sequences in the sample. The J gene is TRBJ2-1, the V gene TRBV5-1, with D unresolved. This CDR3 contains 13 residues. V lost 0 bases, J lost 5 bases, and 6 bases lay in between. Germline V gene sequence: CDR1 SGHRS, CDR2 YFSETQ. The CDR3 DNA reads TGCGCCAGCAGCTTGGGGGCAGACAATGAGCAGTTCTTC. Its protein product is CASSLGADNEQFF.

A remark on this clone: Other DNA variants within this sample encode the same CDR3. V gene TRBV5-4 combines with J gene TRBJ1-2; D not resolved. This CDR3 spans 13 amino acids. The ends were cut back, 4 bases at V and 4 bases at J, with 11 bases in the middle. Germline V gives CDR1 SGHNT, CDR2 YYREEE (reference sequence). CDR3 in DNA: TGTGCCAGCAGCCTCGGCGGAACCTATGGCTACACCTTC. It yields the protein CASSLGGTYGYTF.

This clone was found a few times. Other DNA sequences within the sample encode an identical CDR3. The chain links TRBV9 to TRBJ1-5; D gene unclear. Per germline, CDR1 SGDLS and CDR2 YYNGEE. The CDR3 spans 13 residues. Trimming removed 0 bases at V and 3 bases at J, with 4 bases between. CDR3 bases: TGTGCCAGCAGCGTAGCTCCCAATCAGCCCCAGCATTTT. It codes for CASSVAPNQPQHF. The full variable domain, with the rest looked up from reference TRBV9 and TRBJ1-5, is DSGVTQTPKHLITATGQRVTLRCSPRSGDLSVYWYQQSLDQGLQFLIQYYNGEERAKGNILERFSAQQFPDLHSELNLSSLELGDSALYFCASSVAPNQPQHFGDGTRLSIL.

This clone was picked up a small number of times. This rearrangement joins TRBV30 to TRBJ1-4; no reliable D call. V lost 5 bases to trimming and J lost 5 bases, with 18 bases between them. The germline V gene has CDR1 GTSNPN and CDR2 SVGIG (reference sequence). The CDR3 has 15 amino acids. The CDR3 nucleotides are TGTGCCTGGGAACTAAAAGGAGATGGGAATGAAAAACTGTTTTTT. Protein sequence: CAWELKGDGNEKLFF.

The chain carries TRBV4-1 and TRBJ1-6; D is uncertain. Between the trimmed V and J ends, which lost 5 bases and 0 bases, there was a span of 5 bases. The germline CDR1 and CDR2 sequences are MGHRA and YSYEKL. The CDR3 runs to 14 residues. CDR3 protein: CASSSNSYNSPLHF. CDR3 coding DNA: TGCGCCAGCAGCTCTAACTCCTATAATTCACCCCTCCACTTT.

CDR3 loop: CARSLVGAGTGELFF. The DNA of the CDR3 is TGTGCCAGAAGCTTGGTGGGGGCGGGCACCGGGGAGCTGTTTTTT. V is TRBV5-3 and J is TRBJ2-2, with a possible D match to TRBD1 (6 bases). TRBV5-3 falls under the ORF class, with uncertain function. V was cut by 0 bases and J by 4 bases, with 10 bases left in between. The CDR3 extends over 15 amino acids.

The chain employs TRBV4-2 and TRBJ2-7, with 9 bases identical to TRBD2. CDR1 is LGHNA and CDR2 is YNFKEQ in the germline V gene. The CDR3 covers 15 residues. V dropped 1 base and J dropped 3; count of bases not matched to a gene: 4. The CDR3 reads CASSQGVTSGYEQYF. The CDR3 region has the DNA TGTGCCAGCAGCCAAGGCGTGACTAGCGGCTACGAGCAGTACTTC.

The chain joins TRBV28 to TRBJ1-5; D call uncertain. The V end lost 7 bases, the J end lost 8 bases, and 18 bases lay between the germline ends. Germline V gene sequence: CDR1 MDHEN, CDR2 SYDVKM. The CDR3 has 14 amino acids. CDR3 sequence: CASTPQTRFKPQHF. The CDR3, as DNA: TGTGCCAGCACCCCACAGACAAGGTTCAAGCCCCAGCATTTT.

CDR3 bases: TGTGCCAGCAGTCCCTCGGGGGGTGGGACTCCGTACTTC. It translates to CASSPSGGGTPYF. V is TRBV25-1 and J is TRBJ2-7; TRBD2 agrees at 7 bases. Trimming at V came to 5 bases and at J to 12 bases, leaving 13 bases not matched to a gene. The CDR3 is 13 residues long. CDR1 is MGHDK, CDR2 SYGVNS, per germline.

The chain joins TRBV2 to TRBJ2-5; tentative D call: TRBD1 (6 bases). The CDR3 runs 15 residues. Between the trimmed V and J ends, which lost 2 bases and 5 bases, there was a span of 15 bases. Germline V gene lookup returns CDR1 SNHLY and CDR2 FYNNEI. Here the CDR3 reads CASSERTVGGETQYF. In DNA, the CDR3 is TGTGCCAGCAGTGAAAGGACAGTTGGTGGGGAGACCCAGTACTTC.

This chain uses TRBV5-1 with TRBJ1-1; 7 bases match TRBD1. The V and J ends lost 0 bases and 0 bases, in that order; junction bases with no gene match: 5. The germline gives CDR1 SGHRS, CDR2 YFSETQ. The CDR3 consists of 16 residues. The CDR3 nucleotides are TGCGCCAGCAGCTTGGGACAGGGCCTCATGAACACTGAAGCTTTCTTT. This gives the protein CASSLGQGLMNTEAFF.

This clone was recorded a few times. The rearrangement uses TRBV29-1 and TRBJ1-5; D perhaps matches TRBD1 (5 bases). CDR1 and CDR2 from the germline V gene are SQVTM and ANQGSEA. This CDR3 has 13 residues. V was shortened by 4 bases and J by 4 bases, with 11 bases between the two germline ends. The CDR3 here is CSVVDRGNQPQHF. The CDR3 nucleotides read TGCAGCGTTGTAGACCGGGGGAATCAGCCCCAGCATTTT.